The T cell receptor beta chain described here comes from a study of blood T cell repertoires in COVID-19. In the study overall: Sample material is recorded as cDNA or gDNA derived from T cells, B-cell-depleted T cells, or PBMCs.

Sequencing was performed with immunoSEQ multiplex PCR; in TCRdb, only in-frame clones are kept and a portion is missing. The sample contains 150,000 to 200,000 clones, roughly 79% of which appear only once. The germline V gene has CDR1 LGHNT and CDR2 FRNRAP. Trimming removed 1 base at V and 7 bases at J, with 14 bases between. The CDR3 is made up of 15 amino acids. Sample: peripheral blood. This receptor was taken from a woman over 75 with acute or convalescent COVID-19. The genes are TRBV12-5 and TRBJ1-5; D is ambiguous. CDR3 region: CASGLEGFSGQPQHF. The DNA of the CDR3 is TGTGCTAGTGGTTTGGAAGGTTTTTCGGGGCAGCCCCAGCATTTT.